The entry below gives a single TCR beta chain sequence along with its context. This clone has just one count. Its binding antigen is unknown. Base qualities were left out, and no much larger clone turns up one base away. Participants in the prospective study were enrolled through a virtual design, were aged about 18 to 90 years, and lived in approximately 25 United States geographic areas. In the prospective study, cohorts were assigned on the basis of participant-reported clinical history obtained from a screening survey and a study questionnaire. Exposed participants had been in contact with someone with a PCR-confirmed or clinician-diagnosed COVID-19 case within 2 weeks of study entry. Mobile phlebotomists in the prospective study collected whole blood, serum and a nasopharyngeal or oropharyngeal swab from every participant. Participants in the prospective study had the option to provide additional blood draws and questionnaires over a 2-month period. Prospective study blood samples were shipped either frozen or at room temperature before DNA extraction.

V ends up 0 bases short and J 6 bases short, with an unmatched junction base count of 5. There are 14 amino acids in the CDR3, from cysteine to phenylalanine inclusive. The read is trimmed to its CDR3 DNA, 42 bases read in frame from base 1. The germline V gene encodes CDR1 GTSNPN and CDR2 SVGIG (reference sequence). This entry is derived from a study of blood T cell repertoires in COVID-19 (dated by TCRdb to 2020 to 2021). Regarding the study in general: Collaborator samples came from the United States, Italy and Spain and covered acute and convalescent phases of COVID-19. The prospective study material was composed of cDNA or gDNA derived from T cells, B-cell-depleted T cells, or PBMCs. The dataset comprised deeply sampled blood TCRbeta repertoires from subjects exposed to, actively infected with, or recovered from COVID-19. Where available, HLA class I and class II types were obtained from metadata supplied by the sample provider rather than from assay-based typing. Samples were obtained from the ongoing ImmuneRACE study (first 160 participants) and from 1,000 to 1,500 subjects provided by 6 global collaborators. The repertoires were made available in a free public database intended to serve as a resource for research on the immune response to SARS-CoV-2. A de-identified subject ID, COVID-19 status, age in years and sex were almost always included in the sample metadata.

Paper-wide results and their limitations: The quantity of clinical and demographic metadata differed by source and by participant and was supplied without curation.

TCRbeta CDR3 regions were amplified from genomic DNA by means of the immunoSEQ Assay, a bias-controlled multiplex PCR. Per the authors' processing: The number of nucleated cells in each sample was estimated by amplification of reference gene primers within the assay. To quantify the absolute abundance of each unique TCRbeta CDR3 rearrangement, sequence reads were collapsed and filtered. For each sample, productive Simpson clonality was calculated as the square root of Simpson's diversity index over productive rearrangements. In TCRdb, the immuneACCESS table is reduced to in-frame sequences with V and J assigned. These tables do not hold every clone; where another copy was compared, an unresolved V gene accounts for under half, and the others remain unexplained. V, J and clone size reflect that table, while D and trimming were determined from the DNA. The sample table records 330,000 or so clones; around nine tenths of these occur just once. Clones ranked in the top ten supply over 1% of the sample.

The V and J genes are TRBV30 and TRBJ2-1, and 7 bases in between align with TRBD1. The sample taken for sequencing was PBMCs or T cells enriched from blood (not recorded which). The receptor comes from a woman in her thirties who had been exposed to COVID-19. The DNA reads TGTGCCTGGAGTGTCATAGCAGGGGGCAATGAGCAGTTCTTC. It is translated as CAWSVIAGGNEQFF.